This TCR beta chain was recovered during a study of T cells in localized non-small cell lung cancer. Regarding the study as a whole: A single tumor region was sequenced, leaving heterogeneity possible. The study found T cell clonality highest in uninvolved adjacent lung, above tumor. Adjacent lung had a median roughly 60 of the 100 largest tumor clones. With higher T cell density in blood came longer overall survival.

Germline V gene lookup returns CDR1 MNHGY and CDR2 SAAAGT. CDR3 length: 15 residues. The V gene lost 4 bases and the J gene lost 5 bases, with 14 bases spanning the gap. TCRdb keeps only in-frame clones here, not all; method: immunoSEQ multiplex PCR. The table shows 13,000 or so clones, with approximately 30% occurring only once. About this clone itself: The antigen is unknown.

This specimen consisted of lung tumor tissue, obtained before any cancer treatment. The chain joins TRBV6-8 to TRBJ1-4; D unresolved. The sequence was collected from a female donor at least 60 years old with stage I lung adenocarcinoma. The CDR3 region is CASSFSRHVNEKLFF. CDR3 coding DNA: TGTGCCAGCAGTTTCTCCCGGCACGTCAATGAAAAACTGTTTTTT.